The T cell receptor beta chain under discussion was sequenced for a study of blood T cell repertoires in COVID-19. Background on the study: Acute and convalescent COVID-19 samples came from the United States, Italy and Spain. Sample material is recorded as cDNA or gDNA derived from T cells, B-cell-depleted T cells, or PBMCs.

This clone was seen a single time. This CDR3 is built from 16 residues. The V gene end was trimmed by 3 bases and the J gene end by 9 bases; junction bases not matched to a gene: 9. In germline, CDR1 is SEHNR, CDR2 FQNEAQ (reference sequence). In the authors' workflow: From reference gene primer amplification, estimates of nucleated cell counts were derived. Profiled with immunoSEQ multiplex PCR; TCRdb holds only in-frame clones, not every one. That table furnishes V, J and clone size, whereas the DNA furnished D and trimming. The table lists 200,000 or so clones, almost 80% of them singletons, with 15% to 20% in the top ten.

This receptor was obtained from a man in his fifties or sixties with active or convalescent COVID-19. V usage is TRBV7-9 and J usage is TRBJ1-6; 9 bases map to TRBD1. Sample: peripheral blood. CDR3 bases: TGTGCCAGCAGCTTCGCGGCGGGACAGGGTGGTTCACCCCTCCACTTT. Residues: CASSFAAGQGGSPLHF.